Each of the 9 T cell receptor beta chains below was sequenced from the same sample in a study of shared clonotypes between healthy human individuals (dated by TCRdb to 2020 to 2021). Library construction relied on the immunoSEQ multiplex PCR assay. TCRdb provides this immuneACCESS table in a form limited to in-frame rearrangements. Some clones are lacking; in checked studies, under half of them reflect an unresolved V gene, and why the rest are absent is not known. The sample table holds almost 700,000 clones, of which around 90% were seen once. The top ten constitute 24% of the sample. CD8 naive samples were obtained by positive selection for CCR7 among CD45RO-negative cells, yielding a CD45RA+CCR7+ population from which TemRA cells were excluded. Sequencing was done on a sample of naive CD8+ T cells sorted from blood. Read against the paper, the sample's cell subset or site label means: CD45RA+CCR7+. These TCRs come from a young man in good health.

A single count supports this clone. The chain uses TRBV25-1 and TRBJ2-2; 14 bases align to TRBD2. The V gene end was trimmed by 1 base and the J gene end by 5 bases; junction bases not matched to a gene: 6. The CDR3 loop spans 18 amino acids. CDR1 MGHDK and CDR2 SYGVNS come from the germline V gene. This chain's CDR3 is CASSELRRTSGRTGELFF. CDR3 bases: TGTGCCAGCAGTGAATTACGGAGGACTAGCGGGAGGACCGGGGAGCTGTTTTTT.

The chain employs TRBV28 and TRBJ2-1; tentatively, D is TRBD1 (5 bases). The V gene's germline CDR1 is MDHEN and CDR2 SYDVKM. This CDR3 is built from 15 residues. V was trimmed by 6 bases and J by 8 bases, leaving 20 bases between them. The CDR3 spells CASSQGTYLGDEQFF. The CDR3 DNA is TGTGCCAGCAGCCAAGGCACTTATTTAGGGGATGAGCAGTTCTTC.

CDR3 in DNA: TGTGCCAGCAGCTTAGCGTTGGGACAGGGAAATAGTGGAGATACGCAGTATTTT. Amino acids: CASSLALGQGNSGDTQYF. The chain links TRBV7-8 to TRBJ2-3; 9 bases line up with TRBD1. CDR3 size: 18 residues. Germline assignment: CDR1 SGHVS and CDR2 FQNEAQ. V gave up 0 bases and J gave up 5 bases; unmatched junction bases: 12.

This chain links TRBV19 with TRBJ2-1; 10 bases line up with TRBD1. The CDR3 has 18 amino acids. V dropped 0 bases and J dropped 2; count of bases not matched to a gene: 7. Germline V CDR1 and CDR2: LNHDA, SQIVND (reference sequence). In DNA, the CDR3 is TGTGCCAGTAGTATAGATAGTTACGGGACAGGGGCCTACAATGAGCAGTTCTTC. Translating gives CASSIDSYGTGAYNEQFF.

V gene TRBV15 combines with J gene TRBJ2-1, with 10 bases matching TRBD2. This CDR3 has 20 amino acids. The germline V gene encodes CDR1 LNHNV and CDR2 YYDKDF (reference sequence). Germline trimming cut 0 bases from V and 4 bases from J; bases unmatched to any gene: 15. The CDR3 DNA reads TGTGCCACCAGCAGAGATAAGGCTTTAGCGGGAGGAGACACTTACAATGAGCAGTTCTTC. This gives the protein CATSRDKALAGGDTYNEQFF.

This chain joins TRBV7-6 and TRBJ2-7, with 7 bases matching TRBD2. CDR3 length equals 15 residues. Per the germline V gene, CDR1 is SGHVS and CDR2 is FNYEAQ. Losses at the gene ends were 4 bases for V and 4 bases for J; bases not matched to a gene: 10. The CDR3 loop reads CASSSSVAGQYEQYF. CDR3 DNA sequence: TGTGCCAGCAGCTCGAGTGTAGCGGGCCAATACGAGCAGTACTTC.

V is TRBV7-2 and J is TRBJ2-1; 9 bases fit TRBD2. This CDR3 is 19 amino acids long. Germline CDR1 SGHTA, CDR2 FQGNSA. V trimming: 2 bases; J trimming: 5 bases; junction bases outside the gene matches: 16. CDR3 coding DNA: TGTGCCAGCAGCTTATGGGGCCCCGGGACTAGCAGACGCAACAATGAGCAGTTCTTC. Encoded protein: CASSLWGPGTSRRNNEQFF. Full variable domain (missing parts from reference TRBV7-2 and TRBJ2-1): GAGVSQSPSNKVTEKGKDVELRCDPISGHTALYWYRQSLGQGLEFLIYFQGNSAPDKSGLPSDRFSAERTGGSVSTLTIQRTQQEDSAVYLCASSLWGPGTSRRNNEQFFGPGTRLTVL.

This clone is a singleton in its sample. V and J are TRBV6-6 and TRBJ2-3; no clear D. The germline gives CDR1 MNHNY, CDR2 SVGAGI (reference sequence). Trimming stripped 2 bases from V and 5 bases from J, with 5 bases between. This CDR3 region has 12 residues. CDR3 nucleotide sequence: TGTGCCAGCAGTTACGGACGAGATACGCAGTATTTT. Translated: CASSYGRDTQYF.

The V and J genes are TRBV4-2 and TRBJ2-7; D unresolved. CDR1 is LGHNA and CDR2 is YNFKEQ in the germline V gene. Trimming cost V 2 bases and J 4 bases, with 18 bases left between them. This CDR3 has 16 amino acids. The CDR3 reads CASSQSTPGQVYEQYF. DNA for the CDR3: TGTGCCAGCAGCCAATCTACTCCCGGCCAGGTATACGAGCAGTACTTC.